This T cell receptor beta chain was documented in a study of early T cells in non-severe SARS-CoV-2 infection. Each CDR3 protein is one row after TCRdb ran MiXCR on the 5' RACE reads. The sample shows around 70,000 distinct CDR3 sequences, less than 15% of them seen only once. CDR1 is SGDLS and CDR2 is YYNGEE in the germline V gene. CDR3 size: 13 residues. Regarding this clonotype: One end of the junction does not line up with germline, which may come from a read error.

The sequence came from an adult who was a healthcare worker with PCR-confirmed SARS-CoV-2 infection or an uninfected control (not recorded which). The sequenced sample consisted of whole blood. V gene TRBV9 combines with J gene TRBJ2-1; TRBD2 might be the D (6 bases). In DNA, the CDR3 is TGTGTCAGCACCCGGTCGGAGGGGAATGAGCAGTTCTTC. Its translation is CVSTRSEGNEQFF.